The TCR beta chain under discussion was sequenced for a study of blood T cell repertoires in COVID-19 (dated by TCRdb to about 2020). Turning to the overall study: Samples from collaborators originated in the United States, Italy and Spain and spanned both the acute and convalescent phases of COVID-19. The prospective study material was composed of cDNA or gDNA derived from T cells, B-cell-depleted T cells, or PBMCs. Subjects who had been exposed to COVID-19, were actively infected with it, or had recovered from it provided the deeply sampled blood TCRbeta repertoires that made up the dataset. The repertoires were released in a freely available public database intended as a resource for research on the immune response to SARS-CoV-2. The samples were drawn from the first 160 participants of the ongoing ImmuneRACE study and from 1,254 subjects provided by 6 global collaborators. Nearly every sample came with metadata listing a de-identified subject ID, COVID-19 status, age in years and sex. Where available, HLA class I and class II types were obtained from metadata supplied by the sample provider rather than from assay-based typing.

What the study reported, not specific to this receptor: The amount of clinical and demographic metadata varied by source and participant and was provided uncurated.

The trim is 4 bases for V and 4 bases for J, with a gap of 18 bases between the germline ends. Including cysteine and phenylalanine, the CDR3 has 16 amino acids. The entry retains the CDR3 DNA only, 48 bases that are in frame from base 1. As encoded in the germline V gene, CDR1 is KGHDR while CDR2 is SFDVKD. Collaborating institutions collected whole blood in K2EDTA tubes following their own protocols. Collaborator samples were shipped for TCRbeta analysis as frozen whole blood, isolated PBMCs, or DNA extracted from either sample type. TCRbeta CDR3 regions were amplified from genomic DNA by means of the immunoSEQ Assay, a bias-controlled multiplex PCR. The authors processed their data as follows. The number of nucleated cells in each sample was estimated by amplification of reference gene primers within the assay. To quantify the absolute abundance of each unique TCRbeta CDR3 rearrangement, sequence reads were collapsed and filtered. For each sample, productive Simpson clonality was calculated as the square root of Simpson's diversity index across productive rearrangements. Drawn from immuneACCESS, this table holds only the in-frame rearrangements with V and J called that TCRdb kept. Clones are partly lost; checked studies trace under half to an unresolved V gene and leave the rest unexplained. From that table come the V and J calls and clone size; the DNA was used to work out D and trimming. A total of some 140,000 clones appear in this sample, more than 75% of them only once. The top ten constitute about an eighth of the sample.

As concerns this clone: This clone's antigen is unknown. No much larger clone exists at a distance of one base, and base qualities are not known.

The rearranged segments are TRBV24-1 and TRBJ2-5, and TRBD2 may be the D gene, going by 7 matching bases. The sample consisted of peripheral blood. The source of this sequence is a man older than 75 with acute or convalescent COVID-19. CDR3 loop: CATSDVRGGSGETQYF. Here is the DNA: TGTGCCACCAGTGACGTTAGGGGGGGCTCGGGAGAGACCCAGTACTTC.